Below, 5 T cell receptor beta chains from the same sample are listed, as sequenced in a study of long-term antiretroviral therapy in people with HIV. The assay used was immunoSEQ (version v3.0), run at survey level. Only in-frame clones appear in the TCRdb table, and some are missing; sequencing was by immunoSEQ multiplex PCR. The sample records 25,000 to 35,000 clones, approximately 89% being singletons. The material was unsorted PBMCs, obtained 3.1 years after starting antiretroviral therapy. These receptors were taken from a man between 18 and 29 years old with HIV.

J is TRBJ1-5 and V is TRBV6-6; 8 bases fit TRBD1. Looked up from germline, CDR1 is MNHNY and CDR2 is SVGAGI (reference sequence). This CDR3 spans 14 amino acids. The trim removed 7 bases at V and 11 bases at J, leaving 13 bases unmatched. The CDR3 region has the DNA TGTGCCAGCAAAACCGGACAGGGAGGTGGGTCCCAGCATTTT. Amino acids: CASKTGQGGGSQHF.

This rearrangement joins TRBV2 to TRBJ2-7, with 9 bases identical to TRBD1. CDR3 length: 14 amino acids. The V gene's germline CDR1 is SNHLY and CDR2 FYNNEI. The J segment lost 3 bases and the V segment lost 9 bases, leaving 9 bases of the junction unmatched. The CDR3 DNA is TGTGCCAGGGGGACAGGGATGAGTTTCTACGAGCAGTACTTC. Its protein product is CARGTGMSFYEQYF.

The chain couples TRBV19 to TRBJ2-3, with a tentative D call TRBD2 (6 bases). CDR1 is LNHDA, CDR2 SQIVND, per germline (reference sequence). The CDR3 runs to 14 residues. The V gene lost 7 bases and the J gene lost 6 bases, with 17 bases spanning the gap. The CDR3 DNA follows: TGTGCCAGTAACGATCTGGGGGGAAGTGATACGCAGTATTTT. It is translated as CASNDLGGSDTQYF.

The count of this clone is one. The chain has TRBV11-3 and TRBJ2-2; D not certain. This CDR3 is 13 amino acids long. Germline loops: CDR1 SGHNT, CDR2 YENEEA. V was pared by 3 bases and J by 5 bases, with 7 bases between. The CDR3 reads CASSFSTTGELFF. The CDR3 DNA sequence: TGTGCCAGCAGCTTCTCGACAACCGGGGAGCTGTTTTTT.

V is TRBV19 and J is TRBJ2-2; D remains ambiguous. There are 14 residues in the CDR3. Trimming left V 5 bases short and J 5 bases short, with 12 bases between. Germline CDR1 reads LNHDA; CDR2 reads SQIVND (reference sequence). The DNA of the CDR3 is TGTGCCAGTAGTTTCGGAGTACGGACCGGGGAGCTGTTTTTT. Translated: CASSFGVRTGELFF.